Listed below are T cell receptor beta chains from one sample, sequenced in a study of T cells expressing NK-cell markers. TCRdb reprocessed the 5' RACE reads, with one entry per CDR3 protein and no DNA. The sample includes roughly 390,000 distinct CDR3 sequences. The sequenced sample consisted of blood T cells: a sorted CD56 or NKG2C T cell subset, CD4+ or CD8+ T cells, or bulk PBMC T cells (not recorded which). These receptors were taken from a man between 18 and 69 years old in good health. CDR3s include the opening cysteine and the closing phenylalanine or tryptophan. The order of the fields is V gene, J gene, CDR3 protein.

TRBV11-2	TRBJ2-7	CASSGAGDVSFYEQYF
TRBV18	TRBJ2-5	CASSVQETQYF
TRBV20-1	TRBJ1-6	CSASIALNSPLHF
TRBV23-1	TRBJ1-1	CASSQFQAPNTEAFF
TRBV2	TRBJ2-1	CASEASQGRWNEQFF
TRBV18	TRBJ2-4	CASSADRVKNIQYF
TRBV6-1	TRBJ2-2	CASSPSGEGHTGELFF
TRBV28	TRBJ1-5	CASRGTGNQPQHF
TRBV28	TRBJ2-7	CASSPLAGTTYEQYF
TRBV5-1	TRBJ2-7	CASSSMPGDRGQQLASYEQYF
TRBV6-5	TRBJ1-3	CASSSRDRDSGNTIYF
TRBV27	TRBJ2-3	CASTPERVADTQYF
TRBV3-1	TRBJ2-5	CASSPRAAGGPEETQYF
TRBV4-2	TRBJ1-3	CASSQENREGNTIYF
TRBV20-1	TRBJ2-7	CSVPGDSSLRQYF
TRBV28	TRBJ2-3	CASSSSYDRGYGDTQYF
TRBV10-2	TRBJ1-5	CASSDPGQGYSNQPQHF
TRBV18	TRBJ2-3	CASSSGLASFPDTQYF
TRBV28	TRBJ2-3	CASSISGALNTQYF
TRBV20-1	TRBJ2-3	CSASSRRVEGTQYF
TRBV30	TRBJ1-1	CAWSVKGGNTEAFF
TRBV7-2	TRBJ1-1	CASTISSTGRTEAFF
TRBV5-5	TRBJ2-2	CASSWPGTSGTGELFF
TRBV18	TRBJ2-1	CASSPVNWATGYNEQFF
TRBV7-2	TRBJ2-5	CASSGQAAYQETQYF
TRBV7-2	TRBJ2-1	CASSPGGAGGNYNEQFF
TRBV2	TRBJ1-1	CASSKHQAGTEAFF
TRBV7-2	TRBJ2-7	CASSLEGGIGEKRYF
TRBV5-1	TRBJ1-2	CASHTQGRGYTF
TRBV12-3/TRBV12-4	TRBJ2-1	CASSPNSGSGGYNEQFF
TRBV18	TRBJ2-1	CASSPLFSGGADEQFF
TRBV25-1	TRBJ2-3	CASSEYLGGAVDTQYF
TRBV12-3/TRBV12-4	TRBJ2-2	CASSLTTSGALALFF
TRBV12-3/TRBV12-4	TRBJ1-3	CASSFMAVSGNTIYF
TRBV7-2	TRBJ1-5	CASSLGDNANQPQHF
TRBV12-3/TRBV12-4	TRBJ2-5	CASSDTGTSGFQETQYF
TRBV4-1	TRBJ2-5	CASSQDYREETQYF
TRBV10-1	TRBJ2-7	CASTERGYEQYF
TRBV19	TRBJ2-1	CASSMGRRNEQFF
TRBV5-1	TRBJ2-7	CASSSTGQKYNEQYF
TRBV2	TRBJ2-5	CASSETPGGFQETQYF
TRBV20-1	TRBJ1-3	CSVAFPGVSGNTIYF